The rows below give T cell receptor beta chains drawn from one sample of a study of Tregs in tolerant kidney transplant recipients. Repertoires were generated with immunoSEQ multiplex PCR, while TCRdb's copy carries only in-frame clones and drops some. The table includes tens of thousands of clones, roughly 98% detected once. Sequencing was performed on CD4+ T cells from blood, taken before the transplant. These receptors were collected from a human donor who received a combined kidney and bone marrow transplant. CDR3s leave out the opening cysteine and the closing phenylalanine or tryptophan. Each record gives: clone size, D gene, J gene, V gene, CDR3 protein. The D gene is left open where the match is weak. Size is omitted from some rows. Given values are once, few, many or a class for expanded clones.

clone size: NA
D gene: TRBD1
J gene: TRBJ1-1
V gene: TRBV10-1
CDR3 protein: ASSGTGGCTEAF

clone size: NA
D gene: TRBD1
J gene: TRBJ1-4
V gene: TRBV19
CDR3 protein: ASSRGQINEKLF

clone size: once
D gene: TRBD1
J gene: TRBJ2-7
V gene: TRBV18
CDR3 protein: ASSPGQGLAYEQY

clone size: NA
D gene: TRBD2
J gene: TRBJ2-5
V gene: TRBV7-2
CDR3 protein: ASSLTSGVYQETQY

clone size: NA
D gene: TRBD2
J gene: TRBJ2-2
V gene: TRBV7-2
CDR3 protein: ASSLVTGGAGELF

clone size: once
D gene: NA
J gene: TRBJ1-2
V gene: TRBV29-1
CDR3 protein: SVSKASNYGYT

clone size: NA
D gene: NA
J gene: TRBJ2-7
V gene: TRBV9
CDR3 protein: ASTEIVEQTWSYEQY

clone size: once
D gene: NA
J gene: TRBJ2-3
V gene: TRBV6-5
CDR3 protein: ASSYSASGTQY

clone size: NA
D gene: NA
J gene: TRBJ2-7
V gene: TRBV23-1
CDR3 protein: ASSHPEYYEQY

clone size: NA
D gene: NA
J gene: TRBJ2-2
V gene: TRBV9
CDR3 protein: ASSVATRGSTGELF

clone size: NA
D gene: NA
J gene: TRBJ2-1
V gene: TRBV5-1
CDR3 protein: ASSMMPGEGGNEQF

clone size: NA
D gene: TRBD1
J gene: TRBJ1-2
V gene: TRBV6-5
CDR3 protein: ASTRTGGFGYGYT

clone size: NA
D gene: TRBD1
J gene: TRBJ2-3
V gene: TRBV27
CDR3 protein: ASRPTGQVLRTDTQY

clone size: NA
D gene: TRBD2
J gene: TRBJ2-1
V gene: TRBV10-2
CDR3 protein: ASSVLAGGPPYNEQF

clone size: NA
D gene: NA
J gene: TRBJ1-2
V gene: TRBV6-1
CDR3 protein: ASSEKLPFLGWSSYT

clone size: NA
D gene: NA
J gene: TRBJ2-5
V gene: TRBV19
CDR3 protein: ASSIWGQHQETQY

clone size: NA
D gene: NA
J gene: TRBJ1-2
V gene: TRBV4-3
CDR3 protein: ASSQESGDAYGYT

clone size: NA
D gene: NA
J gene: TRBJ1-3
V gene: TRBV29-1
CDR3 protein: SVAHRGGAGNTIY

clone size: NA
D gene: TRBD1
J gene: TRBJ2-7
V gene: TRBV6-1
CDR3 protein: ASSVNRGREQY

clone size: NA
D gene: NA
J gene: TRBJ1-6
V gene: TRBV18
CDR3 protein: ASSPVGTHGNINSPLH